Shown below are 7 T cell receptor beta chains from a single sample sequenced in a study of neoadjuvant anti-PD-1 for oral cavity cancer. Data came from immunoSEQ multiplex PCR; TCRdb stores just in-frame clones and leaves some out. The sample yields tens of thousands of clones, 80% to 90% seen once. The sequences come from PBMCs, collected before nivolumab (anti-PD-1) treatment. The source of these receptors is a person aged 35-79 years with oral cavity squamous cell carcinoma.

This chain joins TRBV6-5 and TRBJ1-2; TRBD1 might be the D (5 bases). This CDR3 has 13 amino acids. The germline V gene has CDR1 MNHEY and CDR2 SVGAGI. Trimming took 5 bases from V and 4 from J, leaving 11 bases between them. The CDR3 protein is CASSLDKFYGYTF. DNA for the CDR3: TGTGCCAGCAGTCTGGACAAGTTCTATGGCTACACCTTC.

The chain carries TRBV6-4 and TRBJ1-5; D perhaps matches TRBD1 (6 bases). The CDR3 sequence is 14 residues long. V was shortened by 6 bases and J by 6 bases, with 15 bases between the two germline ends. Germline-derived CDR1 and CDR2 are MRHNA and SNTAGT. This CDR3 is CASSLLGGGQPQHF. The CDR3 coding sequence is TGTGCCAGCAGCCTATTAGGGGGGGGTCAGCCCCAGCATTTT.

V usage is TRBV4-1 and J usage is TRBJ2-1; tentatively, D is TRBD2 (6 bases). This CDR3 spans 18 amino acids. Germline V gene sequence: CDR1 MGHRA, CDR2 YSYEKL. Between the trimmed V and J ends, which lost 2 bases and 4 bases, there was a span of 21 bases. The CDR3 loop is CASSQPRSGRGQYNEQFF. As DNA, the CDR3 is TGCGCCAGCAGCCAACCCCGGTCGGGGCGGGGCCAGTACAATGAGCAGTTCTTC.

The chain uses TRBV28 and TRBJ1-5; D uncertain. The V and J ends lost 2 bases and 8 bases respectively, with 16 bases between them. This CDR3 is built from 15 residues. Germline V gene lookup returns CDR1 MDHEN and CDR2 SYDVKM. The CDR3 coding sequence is TGTGCCAGCAGTTTACCCCAGCACAATGAGAAGCCCCAGCATTTT. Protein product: CASSLPQHNEKPQHF. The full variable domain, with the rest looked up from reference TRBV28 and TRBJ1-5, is DVKVTQSSRYLVKRTGEKVFLECVQDMDHENMFWYRQDPGLGLRLIYFSYDVKMKEKGDIPEGYSVSREKKERFSLILESASTNQTSMYLCASSLPQHNEKPQHFGDGTRLSIL.

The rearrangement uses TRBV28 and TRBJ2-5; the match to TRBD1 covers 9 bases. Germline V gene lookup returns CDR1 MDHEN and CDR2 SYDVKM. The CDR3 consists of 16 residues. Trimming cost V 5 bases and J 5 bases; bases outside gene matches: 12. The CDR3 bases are TGTGCCAGCAGTCCTACCCCCGGACAGGGGATGGAGACCCAGTACTTC. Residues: CASSPTPGQGMETQYF.

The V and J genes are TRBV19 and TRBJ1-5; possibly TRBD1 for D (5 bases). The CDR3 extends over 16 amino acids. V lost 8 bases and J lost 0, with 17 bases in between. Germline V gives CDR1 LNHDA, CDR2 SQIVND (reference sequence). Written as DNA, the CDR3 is TGTGCCAGTGCAGGGTCTGAGGGCAATAGCAATCAGCCCCAGCATTTT. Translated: CASAGSEGNSNQPQHF.

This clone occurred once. The CDR3 nucleotides read TGTGCCAGTAGTTACTCGAACCAAGAGACCCAGTACTTC. It yields the protein CASSYSNQETQYF. V usage is TRBV19 and J usage is TRBJ2-5; D unclear. The CDR3 spans 13 residues. Germline V gene data show CDR1 as LNHDA and CDR2 as SQIVND (reference sequence). Trimming took off 5 bases at V and 0 bases at J, with 7 bases between the two ends.